This T cell receptor beta chain is from a study of technical replicates of blood from a handful of donors. Trimming shortened V by 5 bases and J by 3 bases, and 8 bases separated the two germline ends. Germline V gives CDR1 SGHTA, CDR2 FQGNSA. CDR3 length equals 12 residues. TCRdb's table, derived via immunoSEQ multiplex PCR, lists solely in-frame clones and lacks some. The data show roughly 15,000 clones, approximately 84% seen once. The gene calls are TRBV7-2 and TRBJ2-7, with a possible D match to TRBD1 (6 bases). The sample comprised PBMCs. The TCR sequence derives from a human donor in good health. The chain's CDR3 is CASSQGGYEQYF. CDR3 coding DNA: TGTGCCAGCAGCCAAGGGGGCTACGAGCAGTACTTC.